This TCR beta chain was sequenced during a study of cytomegalovirus exposure and HLA in healthy donors. Primers included in the PCR were 60 Vbeta and 13 Jbeta primers. The protocol was immunoSEQ multiplex PCR, while the TCRdb copy is restricted to in-frame clones and leaves out a portion. The sample lists roughly 98,000 clones; around 67% were seen once. The CDR3 has 11 residues. The germline V gene encodes CDR1 LGHNT and CDR2 FRNRAP. This TCR derives from a man in his forties or fifties in good health and CMV-seronegative. Sequencing used PBMCs. The rearrangement links TRBV12-5 to TRBJ2-7, with D possibly being TRBD1 (5 bases). Here the CDR3 reads CVHPTAYEQYF. The CDR3 bases are TGTGTACACCCGACAGCCTACGAGCAGTACTTC. Full variable domain (rest looked up from reference TRBV12-5 and TRBJ2-7): DARVTQTPRHKVTEMGQEVTMRCQPILGHNTVFWYRQTMMQGLELLAYFRNRAPLDDSGMPKDRFSAEMPDATLATLKIQPSEPRDSAVYFCVHPTAYEQYFGPGTRLTVT.